The 15 T cell receptor beta chains presented below share a single source sample, sequenced in a study of T-cell reconstitution after alpha-beta-depleted transplantation in children (dated by TCRdb to 2016 to 2017). Libraries were constructed by PCR. The sequencer listed for this sample is Illumina HiSeq 2500. Molecular barcoding was employed in the preparation of TCR libraries, with unique molecular identifiers being used to normalize TCRbeta repertoire quantification. TCRdb trimmed public reads at Q25 via fastp, called clones via MiXCR and kept in-frame beta chains. Under each unique CDR3 protein, matching rows form one entry showing the most common genes and DNA. For this sample the table gives roughly 220,000 distinct CDR3 sequences, of which 12% were detected only once. About 2.4% of the sample rests with the top ten. Sequenced material: PBMCs from the stem cell graft donor, taken from the stem cell graft. The receptors originated from a human donor who donated a stem cell graft to a child with acute lymphoblastic leukemia.

This clonotype was counted ten times or more. The CDR3: CASSLGLGDAYNEQFF. For the CDR3, the DNA is TGCGCCAGCAGCTTGGGCCTAGGAGATGCCTACAATGAGCAGTTCTTC. The chain employs TRBV5-1 and TRBJ2-1, with D uncertain. Germline V lookup: CDR1 SGHRS, CDR2 YFSETQ. V dropped 0 bases and J dropped 2 bases, with 12 bases sitting between them. This CDR3 comprises 16 residues.

The chain combines TRBV20-1 with TRBJ1-5, with a weak D call TRBD1 (5 bases). V shed 4 bases and J shed 7 bases, with 17 bases lying between them. This CDR3 spans 14 amino acids. The germline V gene has CDR1 DFQATT and CDR2 SNEGSKA (reference sequence). Here the CDR3 reads CSAIRTGGGQPQHF. The CDR3 nucleotides are TGCAGTGCTATACGGACGGGGGGGGGACAGCCCCAGCATTTT.

This clonotype was seen at least ten times. This sequence joins TRBV6-2 or TRBV6-3 and TRBJ2-2; D is unresolved. CDR3 length: 16 residues. Germline V CDR1 and CDR2: MNHEY, SVGEGT. V lost 5 bases to trimming and J lost 3 bases, with 16 bases between them. CDR3 coding DNA: TGTGCCAGCAGTGACACTACGAGTGGGGACACCGGGGAGCTGTTTTTT. It yields the protein CASSDTTSGDTGELFF.

Ten or more counts support this clonotype. V is TRBV10-3 and J is TRBJ1-1, with unresolved D. This CDR3 has 17 residues. V was shortened by 0 bases and J by 4 bases, with 18 bases between the two germline ends. Germline V CDR1 and CDR2: ENHRY, SYGVKD. CDR3 in amino acids: CAISESFGTGPATEAFF. CDR3 coding DNA: TGTGCCATCAGTGAGTCTTTTGGAACCGGGCCGGCCACTGAAGCTTTCTTT.

The table lists this clonotype with a few counts. J is TRBJ2-1 and V is TRBV6-2 or TRBV6-3; 8 bases agree with TRBD2. Germline CDR1 is MNHEY and CDR2 is SVGEGT. CDR3 size: 17 residues. V lost 6 bases to trimming and J lost 3 bases; unmatched junction nucleotides: 13. As DNA, the CDR3 is TGTGCCAGCAGACACGAGGGCGGGACTAGGGGCTACAATGAGCAGTTCTTC. Protein sequence: CASRHEGGTRGYNEQFF.

This clonotype was seen at least ten times. V gene TRBV2 combines with J gene TRBJ1-5; D uncertain. Germline CDR1 SNHLY, CDR2 FYNNEI. V was trimmed by 2 bases and J by 7 bases, leaving 9 bases between them. The CDR3 totals 13 residues. CDR3 residues: CASSERRVQPQHF. The CDR3, as DNA: TGTGCCAGCAGTGAAAGGAGGGTCCAGCCCCAGCATTTT.

In this sample, this clonotype turned up many times. The chain couples TRBV20-1 to TRBJ1-2, with D tentatively TRBD1 (6 bases). In germline, CDR1 is DFQATT, CDR2 SNEGSKA (reference sequence). With 6 bases removed from V and 8 bases from J, the gap between germline ends came to 13 bases. The CDR3 is made up of 11 amino acids. CDR3 coding DNA: TGCAGTGCCAACAGGGTAGGAGGCTACACCTTC. It encodes CSANRVGGYTF.

This clonotype was seen repeatedly, ten times or more. The rearrangement uses TRBV27 and TRBJ2-7; unclear D gene. The length of the CDR3 is 14 residues. V shed 3 bases and J shed 7 bases, with 16 bases lying between them. Germline CDR1 reads MNHEY; CDR2 reads SMNVEV (reference sequence). CDR3 protein: CASSLSTNAVEQYF. CDR3 DNA: TGTGCCAGCAGTTTGTCAACTAACGCTGTGGAGCAGTACTTC.

This clonotype came up many times. The V call is TRBV20-1, the J call TRBJ2-1; TRBD2 matches 7 bases. The CDR3 is 16 amino acids. From germline, CDR1 is DFQATT and CDR2 SNEGSKA (reference sequence). V shed 5 bases and J 8 bases; nucleotides not matched to a gene: 18. The CDR3 sequence: CSAQGVPSGWGDEQFF. CDR3 sequence (DNA): TGCAGTGCTCAGGGCGTGCCTAGCGGATGGGGAGATGAGCAGTTCTTC.

There are many counts of this clonotype. This rearrangement joins TRBV18 to TRBJ2-5; 7 bases agree with TRBD2. CDR3 size: 13 residues. J lost 4 bases, V lost 2 bases, and 1 base had no gene match. The germline V gene encodes CDR1 KGHSH and CDR2 LQKENI. This CDR3 is CASSPSGGETQYF. The CDR3 coding sequence is TGTGCCAGCTCACCATCGGGAGGAGAGACCCAGTACTTC.

This clonotype occurred many times. This chain links TRBV7-9 with TRBJ2-4; 7 bases line up with TRBD1. The CDR3 runs to 14 residues. Trimming took 5 bases from V and 5 from J; bases not matched to a gene: 6. Germline values: CDR1 SEHNR, CDR2 FQNEAQ (reference sequence). The CDR3 nucleotides are TGTGCCAGCAGCACGGACAGGAACCAAAACATTCAGTACTTC. Amino acid sequence: CASSTDRNQNIQYF.

This clonotype was recorded at least ten times. The rearrangement uses TRBV28 and TRBJ1-1; D is unresolved. In germline, CDR1 is MDHEN, CDR2 SYDVKM. Trimming pared 6 bases from V and 4 bases from J, leaving 9 bases between. This CDR3 region has 12 residues. The CDR3 DNA follows: TGTGCCAGCAGCCTAAAATCCACTGAAGCTTTCTTT. Protein: CASSLKSTEAFF.

The chain is built from TRBV5-4 and TRBJ2-5; possibly TRBD1 or TRBD2 for D (5 bases each). Germline CDR1 SGHNT, CDR2 YYREEE (reference sequence). The CDR3 runs to 16 residues. V was trimmed by 3 bases and J by 2 bases, leaving 17 bases between them. The CDR3 protein is CASSWGSGTQQETQYF. The CDR3 nucleotides read TGTGCCAGCAGCTGGGGTTCCGGGACGCAACAAGAGACCCAGTACTTC.

V gene TRBV5-4 combines with J gene TRBJ2-3; TRBD2 agrees at 12 bases. The J segment lost 5 bases and the V segment lost 0 bases, leaving 4 bases of the junction unmatched. Germline assignment: CDR1 SGHNT and CDR2 YYREEE (reference sequence). The CDR3 consists of 16 residues. The CDR3 loop is CASSLAGTSGRDTQYF. As DNA, the CDR3 is TGTGCCAGCAGCTTGGCCGGGACTAGCGGGCGAGATACGCAGTATTTT. The whole variable domain, remainder taken from reference TRBV5-4 and TRBJ2-3, is ETGVTQSPTHLIKTRGQQVTLRCSSQSGHNTVSWYQQALGQGPQFIFQYYREEENGRGNFPPRFSGLQFPNYSSELNVNALELDDSALYLCASSLAGTSGRDTQYFGPGTRLTVL.

A note on this clonotype: A read error is possible here, since a much larger clone lies one base away. The chain joins TRBV11-3 to TRBJ2-1, with 8 bases identical to TRBD1. V dropped 5 bases and J dropped 13; count of bases not matched to a gene: 16. Germline V gene data show CDR1 as SGHNT and CDR2 as YENEEA. CDR3 length: 15 residues. The CDR3 is CASSAAGTGLANQFF. In nucleotides, the CDR3 is TGTGCCAGCAGCGCCGCCGGGACAGGTCTGGCTAACCAGTTCTTC.